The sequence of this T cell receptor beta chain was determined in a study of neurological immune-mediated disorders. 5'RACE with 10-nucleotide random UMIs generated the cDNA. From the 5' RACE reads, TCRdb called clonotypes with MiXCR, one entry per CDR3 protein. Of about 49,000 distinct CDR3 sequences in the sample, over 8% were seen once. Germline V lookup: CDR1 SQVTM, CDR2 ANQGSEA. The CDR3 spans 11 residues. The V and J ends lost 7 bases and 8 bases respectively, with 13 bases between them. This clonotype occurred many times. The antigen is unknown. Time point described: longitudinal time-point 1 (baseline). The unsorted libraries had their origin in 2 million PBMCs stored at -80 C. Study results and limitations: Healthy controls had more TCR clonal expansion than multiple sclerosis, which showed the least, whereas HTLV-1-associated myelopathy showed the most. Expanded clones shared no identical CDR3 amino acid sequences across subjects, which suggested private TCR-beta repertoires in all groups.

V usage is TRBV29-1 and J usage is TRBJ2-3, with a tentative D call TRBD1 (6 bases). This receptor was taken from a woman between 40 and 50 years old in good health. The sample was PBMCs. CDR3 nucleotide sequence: TGCAGCGGGAGGACAGCCCCTACGCAGTATTTT. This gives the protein CSGRTAPTQYF.